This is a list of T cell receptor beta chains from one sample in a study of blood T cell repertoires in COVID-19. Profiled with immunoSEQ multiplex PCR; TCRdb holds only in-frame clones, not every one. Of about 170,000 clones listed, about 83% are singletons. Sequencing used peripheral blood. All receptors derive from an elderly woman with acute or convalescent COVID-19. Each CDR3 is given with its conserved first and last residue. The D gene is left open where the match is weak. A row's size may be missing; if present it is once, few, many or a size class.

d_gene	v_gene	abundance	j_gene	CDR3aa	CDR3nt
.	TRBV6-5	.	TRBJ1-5	CASSREGGRNQPQHF	TGTGCCAGCAGCCGGGAGGGGGGGCGCAATCAGCCCCAGCATTTT
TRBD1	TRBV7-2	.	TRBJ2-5	CASSATGAGETQYF	TGTGCCAGCAGCGCGACAGGGGCTGGAGAGACCCAGTACTTC
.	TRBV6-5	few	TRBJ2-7	CASRGDSDEQYF	TGTGCCAGCAGAGGAGACAGTGACGAGCAGTACTTC
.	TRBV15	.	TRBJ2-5	CATEEQGGKTQYF	TGTGCCACCGAGGAACAGGGTGGAAAGACCCAGTACTTC
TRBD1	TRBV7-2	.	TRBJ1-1	CASSTGTGTEAFF	TGTGCCAGCAGCACAGGGACAGGCACTGAAGCTTTCTTT
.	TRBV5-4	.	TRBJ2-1	CASSKDTYNEQFF	TGTGCCAGCAGCAAAGACACATACAATGAGCAGTTCTTC
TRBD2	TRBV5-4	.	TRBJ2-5	CASSSRTSGQETQYF	TGTGCCAGCAGTTCCCGGACTAGCGGGCAAGAGACCCAGTACTTC
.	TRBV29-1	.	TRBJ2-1	CSSSESGSYNEQFF	TGCAGCTCTTCGGAGTCGGGCTCCTACAATGAGCAGTTCTTC
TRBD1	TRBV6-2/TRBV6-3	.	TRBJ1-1	CASSTRTGLNTEAFF	TGTGCCAGCAGTACAAGGACAGGGTTGAACACTGAAGCTTTCTTT
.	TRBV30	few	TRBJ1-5	CAWSVGGAGENQPQHF	TGTGCCTGGAGTGTAGGAGGGGCAGGCGAGAATCAGCCCCAGCATTTT
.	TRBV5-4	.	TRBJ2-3	CASSLNIRGTTDTQYF	TGTGCCAGCAGCTTGAATATAAGGGGAACCACAGATACGCAGTATTTT